This T cell receptor beta chain was recovered during a study of T cells in Graves' hyperthyroidism and ophthalmopathy. The CDR3 has 13 amino acids. Trimming pared 4 bases from V and 8 bases from J, leaving 14 bases between. Germline values: CDR1 SGDLS, CDR2 YYNGEE. Amplified TCR beta CDR3 regions derived from RNA transcripts. First-round RT-PCR targeting the TCR CDR3 was performed with the HTBI primer set. From the multiplex PCR reads, TCRdb called clonotypes with MiXCR, one entry per CDR3 protein. The sample records about 600,000 distinct CDR3 sequences, about 14% being singletons. The chain joins TRBV9 to TRBJ2-3, with D perhaps TRBD2 (5 bases). The clonotype comes from a woman in her late teens or twenties with Graves' ophthalmopathy. Material: blood. CDR3 amino acids: CASSPRGGRTQYF. The CDR3 coding sequence is TGTGCCAGCAGCCCCCGAGGAGGCCGTACGCAGTATTTT.